Shown below are 13 T cell receptor beta chains from a single sample sequenced in a study of radiation and T cells in renal cell carcinoma. Clones were sequenced by immunoSEQ multiplex PCR, and TCRdb holds only the in-frame ones, with some missing. The repertoire holds about 24,000 clones, with roughly 50% as singletons. Treatment denoted: treatment-naive control, cytoreductive nephrectomy. The source material was tumor tissue, sampled from a patient whose treatment was nephrectomy without radiotherapy. These receptor sequences come from a man between 40 and 49 years old with renal cell carcinoma.

The J gene is TRBJ1-4, the V gene TRBV5-4; D remains ambiguous. Germline V lookup: CDR1 SGHNT, CDR2 YYREEE (reference sequence). Trimming took 4 bases from V and 11 from J, leaving 15 bases between them. The CDR3 is 13 residues long. The CDR3 region is CASSDSLNGKLFF. The CDR3 DNA reads as TGTGCCAGCAGCGATTCCCTCAACGGGAAACTGTTTTTT.

The chain has TRBV7-2 and TRBJ2-3; D perhaps matches TRBD1 (5 bases). The CDR3 consists of 14 residues. Trimming shortened V by 4 bases and J by 5 bases, and 13 bases separated the two germline ends. Germline CDR1 and CDR2: SGHTA and FQGNSA. Written as DNA, the CDR3 is TGTGCCAGCAGCTCACAGGCCGCAGGAGATACGCAGTATTTT. It codes for CASSSQAAGDTQYF. Using reference TRBV7-2 and TRBJ2-3 for the parts outside the CDR3, the full variable domain is GAGVSQSPSNKVTEKGKDVELRCDPISGHTALYWYRQSLGQGLEFLIYFQGNSAPDKSGLPSDRFSAERTGGSVSTLTIQRTQQEDSAVYLCASSSQAAGDTQYFGPGTRLTVL.

This clone was seen a single time. The chain links TRBV6-1 to TRBJ1-5; 7 nucleotides agree with TRBD1. The J segment lost 8 bases and the V segment lost 6 bases, leaving 10 bases of the junction unmatched. This CDR3 comprises 14 residues. Germline V gene data show CDR1 as MNHNS and CDR2 as SASEGT. The CDR3 DNA sequence: TGTGCCAGCAGGTCCGGGACAGAAACGAAGCCCCAGCATTTT. Protein sequence: CASRSGTETKPQHF.

The rearrangement joins TRBV19 to TRBJ2-1, with D unresolved. The CDR3 has 15 amino acids. Per germline, CDR1 LNHDA and CDR2 SQIVND (reference sequence). With 3 bases removed from V and 2 bases from J, the gap between germline ends came to 11 bases. CDR3 sequence reads: CASSMYGSPYNEQFF. In nucleotides, the CDR3 is TGTGCCAGTAGTATGTACGGTTCCCCCTACAATGAGCAGTTCTTC. The full variable domain, its missing parts supplied by reference TRBV19 and TRBJ2-1, is DGGITQSPKYLFRKEGQNVTLSCEQNLNHDAMYWYRQDPGQGLRLIYYSQIVNDFQKGDIAEGYSVSREKKESFPLTVTSAQKNPTAFYLCASSMYGSPYNEQFFGPGTRLTVL.

This sequence joins TRBV5-1 and TRBJ1-2; 9 nucleotides align to TRBD1. Germline CDR1 and CDR2: SGHRS and YFSETQ. The V and J ends lost 2 bases and 1 base, in that order; junction bases with no gene match: 3. CDR3 length: 15 amino acids. Here the CDR3 reads CASSLQGANNYGYTF. CDR3 nucleotide sequence: TGCGCCAGCAGCTTACAGGGGGCGAATAACTATGGCTACACCTTC. Together with reference TRBV5-1 and TRBJ1-2, the CDR3 gives the full variable domain: KAGVTQTPRYLIKTRGQQVTLSCSPISGHRSVSWYQQTPGQGLQFLFEYFSETQRNKGNFPGRFSGRQFSNSRSEMNVSTLELGDSALYLCASSLQGANNYGYTFGSGTRLTVV.

Comment on this clone: At the DNA level, this CDR3 is encoded by other sequences in the same sample as well. This sequence joins TRBV4-1 and TRBJ1-5; 8 bases match TRBD1. The V gene's germline CDR1 is MGHRA and CDR2 YSYEKL. The CDR3 is made up of 15 amino acids. J gave up 5 bases and V 0 bases, and 3 bases lay outside the gene matches. CDR3 nucleotide sequence: TGCGCCAGCAGCCAAGAGGGGACAGGACATCAGCCCCAGCATTTT. Residues: CASSQEGTGHQPQHF.

The V and J genes are TRBV11-2 and TRBJ1-4; 7 positions agree with TRBD1. V dropped 5 bases and J dropped 15; count of bases not matched to a gene: 12. The CDR3 runs to 13 residues. CDR1 is SGHAT, CDR2 FQNNGV, per germline. CDR3 in DNA: TGTGCCAGCAGCGGGGACAGATCCCATAGGGTGTTTTTT. Encoded protein: CASSGDRSHRVFF.

This chain joins TRBV6-1 and TRBJ1-1; maybe TRBD1 (6 bases). The CDR3 covers 14 residues. Deletions cut 9 bases from V and 4 bases from J, with 18 bases between. Germline assignment: CDR1 MNHNS and CDR2 SASEGT. The CDR3, as DNA: TGTGCCAGTAGGGTGGGGGCTAGGAGCACTGAAGCTTTCTTT. It specifies CASRVGARSTEAFF.

The V and J genes are TRBV5-4 and TRBJ2-7, with D maybe TRBD2 (6 bases). The V end lost 3 bases, the J end lost 6 bases, and 13 bases lay between the germline ends. CDR1 is SGHNT and CDR2 is YYREEE in the germline V gene (reference sequence). The CDR3 loop spans 13 amino acids. CDR3 in amino acids: CASSSGRDLEQYF. In DNA form, the CDR3 reads TGTGCCAGCAGCTCCGGGCGGGATCTCGAGCAGTACTTC.

This clone showed up just a few times. The gene calls are TRBV27 and TRBJ2-7; D possibly corresponds to TRBD1 (7 bases). The V and J ends lost 7 bases and 5 bases respectively, with 15 bases between them. This CDR3 contains 13 residues. CDR1 MNHEY and CDR2 SMNVEV come from the germline V gene (reference sequence). The CDR3 DNA sequence: TGTGCCAGCAATGCAGGGGGGACCCACGAGCAGTACGTC. This gives the protein CASNAGGTHEQYV.

The J gene is TRBJ2-6, the V gene TRBV6-6; D gene unclear. V was pared by 7 bases and J by 1 base, with 11 bases between. CDR1 and CDR2 from the germline V gene are MNHNY and SVGAGI (reference sequence). The CDR3 spans 15 residues. The CDR3 reads CASTPGRSGANVLTF. DNA for the CDR3: TGTGCCAGCACCCCCGGCCGTTCTGGGGCCAACGTCCTGACTTTC.

The chain employs TRBV6-1 and TRBJ1-5, with 7 positions matching TRBD1. The CDR3 consists of 15 residues. The germline V gene encodes CDR1 MNHNS and CDR2 SASEGT. The V gene end was trimmed by 5 bases and the J gene end by 4 bases; junction bases not matched to a gene: 8. CDR3 nucleotide sequence: TGTGCCAGCAGTATGGGACAGTTGTTTAATCAGCCCCAGCATTTT. Protein sequence: CASSMGQLFNQPQHF.

The chain links TRBV27 to TRBJ2-3, with 10 positions matching TRBD2. Germline assignment: CDR1 MNHEY and CDR2 SMNVEV (reference sequence). The CDR3 loop spans 15 amino acids. V was pared by 6 bases and J by 1 base, with 4 bases of the junction left unmatched. CDR3 amino acids: CASRTAGGGTDTQYF. CDR3 nucleotides: TGTGCCAGCAGGACAGCGGGAGGGGGCACAGATACGCAGTATTTT.